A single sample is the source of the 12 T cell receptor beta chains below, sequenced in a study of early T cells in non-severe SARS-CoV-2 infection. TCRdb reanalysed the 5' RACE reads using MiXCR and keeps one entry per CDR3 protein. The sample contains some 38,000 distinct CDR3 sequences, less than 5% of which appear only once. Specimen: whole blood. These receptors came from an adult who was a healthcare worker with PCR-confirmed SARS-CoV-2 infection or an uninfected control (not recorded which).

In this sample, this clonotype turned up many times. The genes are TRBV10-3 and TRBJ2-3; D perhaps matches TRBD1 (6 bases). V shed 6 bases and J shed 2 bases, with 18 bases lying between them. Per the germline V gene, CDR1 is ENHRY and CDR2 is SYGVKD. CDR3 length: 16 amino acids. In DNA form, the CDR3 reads TGTGCCATCAGCGAGATGGACAGCCCGACCACAGATACGCAGTATTTT. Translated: CAISEMDSPTTDTQYF.

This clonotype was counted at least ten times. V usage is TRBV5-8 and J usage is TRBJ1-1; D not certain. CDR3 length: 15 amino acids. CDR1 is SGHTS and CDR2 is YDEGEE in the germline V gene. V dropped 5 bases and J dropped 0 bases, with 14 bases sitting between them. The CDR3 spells CASSFEGFMNTEAFF. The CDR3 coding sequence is TGTGCCAGCAGTTTCGAAGGATTCATGAACACTGAAGCTTTCTTT. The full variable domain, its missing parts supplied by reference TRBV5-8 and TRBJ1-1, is EAGVTQSPTHLIKTRGQQATLRCSPISGHTSVYWYQQALGLGLQFLLWYDEGEERNRGNFPPRFSGRQFPNYSSELNVNALELEDSALYLCASSFEGFMNTEAFFGQGTRLTVV.

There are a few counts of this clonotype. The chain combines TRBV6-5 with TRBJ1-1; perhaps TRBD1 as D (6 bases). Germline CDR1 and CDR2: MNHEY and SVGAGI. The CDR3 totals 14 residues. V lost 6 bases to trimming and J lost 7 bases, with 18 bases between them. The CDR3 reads CASRSRTERNEAFF. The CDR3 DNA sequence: TGTGCCAGCAGAAGCCGGACAGAGAGAAATGAAGCTTTCTTT.

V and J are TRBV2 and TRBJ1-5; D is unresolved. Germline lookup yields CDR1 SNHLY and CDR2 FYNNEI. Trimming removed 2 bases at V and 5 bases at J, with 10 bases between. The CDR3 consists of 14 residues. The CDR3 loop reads CASSEFGWDQPQHF. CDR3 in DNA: TGTGCCAGCAGTGAATTTGGCTGGGATCAGCCCCAGCATTTT.

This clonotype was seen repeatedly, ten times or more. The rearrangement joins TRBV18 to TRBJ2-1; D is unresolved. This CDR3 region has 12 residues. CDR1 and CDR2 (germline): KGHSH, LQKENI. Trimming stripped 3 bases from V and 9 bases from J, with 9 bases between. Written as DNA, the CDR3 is TGTGCCAGCTCACCCCCCCGAGGTGAGCAGTTCTTC. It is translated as CASSPPRGEQFF.

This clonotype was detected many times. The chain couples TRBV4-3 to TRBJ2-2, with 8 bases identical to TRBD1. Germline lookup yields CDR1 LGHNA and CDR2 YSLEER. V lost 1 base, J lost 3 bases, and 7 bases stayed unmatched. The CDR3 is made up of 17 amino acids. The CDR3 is CASSQVGQGADTGELFF. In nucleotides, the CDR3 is TGCGCCAGCAGCCAAGTCGGGCAGGGGGCGGACACCGGGGAGCTGTTTTTT.

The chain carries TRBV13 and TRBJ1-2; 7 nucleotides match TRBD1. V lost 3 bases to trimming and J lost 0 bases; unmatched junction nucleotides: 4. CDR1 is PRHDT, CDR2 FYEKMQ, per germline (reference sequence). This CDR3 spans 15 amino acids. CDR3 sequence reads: CASSLRGPANYGYTF. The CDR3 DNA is TGTGCCAGCAGCTTGAGGGGGCCTGCTAACTATGGCTACACCTTC.

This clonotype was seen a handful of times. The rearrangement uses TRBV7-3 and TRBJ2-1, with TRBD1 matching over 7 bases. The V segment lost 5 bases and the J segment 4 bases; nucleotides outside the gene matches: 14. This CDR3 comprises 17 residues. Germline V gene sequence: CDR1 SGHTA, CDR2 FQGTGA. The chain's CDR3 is CASSPTPGTELYNEQFF. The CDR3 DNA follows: TGTGCCAGCAGCCCAACCCCCGGGACAGAGCTTTACAATGAGCAGTTCTTC.

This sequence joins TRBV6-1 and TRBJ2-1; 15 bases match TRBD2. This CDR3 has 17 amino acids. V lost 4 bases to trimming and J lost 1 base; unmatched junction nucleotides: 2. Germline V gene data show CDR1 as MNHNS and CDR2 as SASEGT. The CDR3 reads CASSGTSGGESYNEQFF. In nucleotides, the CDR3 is TGTGCCAGCAGTGGGACTAGCGGGGGGGAGTCCTACAATGAGCAGTTCTTC.

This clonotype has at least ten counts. The CDR3 here is CASRNRGVSEETQYF. In DNA, the CDR3 is TGTGCCAGCAGAAATAGGGGAGTTTCCGAAGAGACCCAGTACTTC. The V gene is TRBV7-2, the J gene TRBJ2-5; D is possibly TRBD1 or TRBD2 (5 bases each). The V gene lost 6 bases and the J gene lost 3 bases, with 17 bases spanning the gap. Per germline, CDR1 SGHTA and CDR2 FQGNSA. CDR3 length equals 15 residues.

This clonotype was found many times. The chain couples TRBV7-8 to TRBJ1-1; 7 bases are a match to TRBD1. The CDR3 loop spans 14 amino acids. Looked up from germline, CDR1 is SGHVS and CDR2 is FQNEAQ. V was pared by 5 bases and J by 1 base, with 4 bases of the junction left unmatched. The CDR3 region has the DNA TGTGCCAGCAGCCAATGGACAGGGAACACTGAAGCTTTCTTT. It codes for CASSQWTGNTEAFF.

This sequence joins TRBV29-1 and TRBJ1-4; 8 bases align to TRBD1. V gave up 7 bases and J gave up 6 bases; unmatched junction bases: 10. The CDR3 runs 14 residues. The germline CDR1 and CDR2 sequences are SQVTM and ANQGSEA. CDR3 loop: CSAAGTGLHEKLFF. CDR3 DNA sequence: TGCAGCGCAGCCGGGACAGGCCTCCATGAAAAACTGTTTTTT. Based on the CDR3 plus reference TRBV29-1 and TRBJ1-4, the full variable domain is SAVISQKPSRDICQRGTSLTIQCQVDSQVTMMFWYRQQPGQSLTLIATANQGSEATYESGFVIDKFPISRPNLTFSTLTVSNMSPEDSSIYLCSAAGTGLHEKLFFGSGTQLSVL.